This TCR beta chain came from a study of T-cell memory formation after mild COVID-19. This clonotype has more than one count but fewer than ten. Its antigen is unknown. One entry per CDR3 protein results from TCRdb running MiXCR on the 5' RACE reads. Among 150,000 to 200,000 distinct CDR3 sequences listed, more than 12% were seen once. This CDR3 contains 16 residues. Germline values: CDR1 SGDLS, CDR2 YYNGEE. The V and J ends lost 0 bases and 0 bases respectively, with 10 bases between them. Notes on the study in general: CD4+ bias marked clones expanding day 15 to 37, unlike balanced contracting clones. Contracting clones localized mainly to CM and EM when CD4+ and mainly to EMRA when CD8+.

Sequencing was performed on PBMCs or a T cell subset sorted from them (not recorded which). The TCR comes from an adult woman who had mild COVID-19 (a few samples of this study predate the infection). Cell type and time point are not known. This sequence joins TRBV9 and TRBJ2-1; D unresolved. In nucleotides, the CDR3 is TGTGCCAGCAGCGTAGGACTCCTCAGCTCCTACAATGAGCAGTTCTTC. Translation: CASSVGLLSSYNEQFF.